This TCR beta chain is from a study of shared clonotypes between healthy human individuals. Study details: Donor ages ranged 18 to 49 years: a couple of women, three men. Whole-study findings and limits: Only a few donors were included, so the genetic and exposure-history diversity represented was limited. Clonotype sharing among donors likely depends on sequencing depth.

Deletions cut 5 bases from V and 0 bases from J, with 14 bases between. This CDR3 spans 15 amino acids. CDR1 SGHRS and CDR2 YFSETQ come from the germline V gene. With respect to this clone: Its cognate antigen is unknown.

Libraries were prepared by immunoSEQ multiplex PCR; TCRdb keeps only in-frame clonotypes and omits some of them. The repertoire consists of over 400,000 clones, with 78% occurring once and the leading ten covering about 12%. The source material was PBMCs. The source of this sequence is a woman aged 40 to 50 in good health. Some clones in this sample may be carry-over from other donors' samples. This chain uses TRBV5-1 with TRBJ1-1; D gene uncertain. In DNA, the CDR3 is TGCGCCAGCAGGGATCTTACTAACATGAACACTGAAGCTTTCTTT. Residues: CASRDLTNMNTEAFF.